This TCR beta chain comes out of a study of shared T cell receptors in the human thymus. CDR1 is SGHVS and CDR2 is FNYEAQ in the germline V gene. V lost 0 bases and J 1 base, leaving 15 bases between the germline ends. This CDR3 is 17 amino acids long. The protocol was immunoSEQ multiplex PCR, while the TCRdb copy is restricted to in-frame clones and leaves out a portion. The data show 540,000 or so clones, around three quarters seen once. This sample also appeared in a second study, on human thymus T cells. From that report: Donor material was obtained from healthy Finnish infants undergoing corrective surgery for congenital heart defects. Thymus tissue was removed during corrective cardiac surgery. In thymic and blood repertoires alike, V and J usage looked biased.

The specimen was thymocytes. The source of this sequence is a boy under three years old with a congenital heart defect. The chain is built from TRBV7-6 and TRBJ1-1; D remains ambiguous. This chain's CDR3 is CASSLATETLPNTEAFF. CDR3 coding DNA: TGTGCCAGCAGCTTAGCCACCGAGACTCTGCCGAACACTGAAGCTTTCTTT.